This T cell receptor (beta chain) was retrieved from a study of T cells after yellow fever vaccination (dated by TCRdb to about 2019). General notes on the study: Libraries from fractions with low cell numbers were prepared with the SMART-Seq v4 Ultra Low Input RNA kit. To follow T-cell clones before and after both primary and booster YFV17D yellow fever vaccination, bulk TCR alpha and beta repertoires underwent longitudinal sequencing. Two healthy male donors made up the cohort, one aged 18 to 30 years and the other aged 30 to 40 years. Bulk PBMC replicates and cell subsets were isolated from blood drawn at multiple timepoints before and after both primary and secondary immunization.

TCR cDNA was synthesized by 5'RACE template switching, which introduced a universal primer site and unique molecular identifiers. Priming for cDNA synthesis came from both the TCR alpha and TCR beta constant segments. Library amplification involved two PCR steps, and the second step added sample barcodes and sequencing adapters. Sequencing of libraries was performed on Illumina HiSeq 2500 (2x100 bp) or NovaSeq (2x150 bp). The paper's data handling went like this. Demultiplexing of reads and collapsing into UMI consensus sequences were performed with MIGEC, and V(D)J alignment was carried out with MiXCR. Using edgeR on replicate PBMC samples, clonotypes were called vaccine-responding if FDR was below 0.01 and the log2 fold change was above 5 up to day 15. Each bulk clonotype was labeled CD4 or CD8 based on which sequenced repertoire, CD4 or CD8, contained the clonotype at higher abundance. The public reads were reanalyzed by TCRdb: fastp trimming at Q25, MiXCR alignment, in-frame beta chains only. Under each unique CDR3 protein, matching rows form one entry showing the most common genes and DNA. TCRdb's processing, not the authors', yielded these V and J calls. The sample records some 500,000 distinct CDR3 sequences, 13% of which are singletons. The leading ten clones occupy about 14% of the sample.

V lost 5 bases and J lost 6 bases; the stretch between them is 14 bases long. CDR3 length: 12 amino acids, cysteine to phenylalanine. The CDR3 DNA has 36 bases and is translated from base 1. Via the germline V gene (reference sequence), CDR1 is DFQATT and CDR2 SNEGSKA. The treatment or condition label for this specimen denotes: live attenuated yellow fever vaccine strain. At each blood-draw timepoint, two biological replicates of bulk PBMCs were collected. A standard Ficoll-Paque protocol was used to isolate PBMCs from peripheral blood. TriZol was used to extract RNA from bulk PBMCs, from CD4 and CD8 fractions, and from dextramer-positive and dextramer-negative fractions. This clonotype was observed a handful of times. Its antigen is currently not known. There are no base qualities to consult, and no much larger clone falls within one base. Study-wide findings and limitations: Because the study included only a couple of donors, the extent to which the findings can be generalized is limited. FACS-sorted repertoires could contain abundant contaminating clonotypes from the bulk population, so computational filtering was required. A small fraction of clonotypes showed up in both the CD4 and CD8 compartments, probably as a result of convergent recombination. The secondary T-cell response was weaker than the primary response but faster, peaking on day 5 instead of day 15. Most clones expanded after primary vaccination were re-detected after the booster (almost 97% of CD4 and around 86% of CD8), suggesting broad memory maintenance.

The chain was built from TRBV20-1 and TRBJ2-7, and possibly TRBD2, on 6 matching bases. The sequences come from PBMCs, collected on the day of the yellow fever booster vaccination. The receptor was isolated from a man aged 25 to 40 who received the YFV17D yellow fever vaccine. The bases are TGCAGTGCTCCCGGGAGACCTCCCGAGCAGTACTTC. This codes for CSAPGRPPEQYF.